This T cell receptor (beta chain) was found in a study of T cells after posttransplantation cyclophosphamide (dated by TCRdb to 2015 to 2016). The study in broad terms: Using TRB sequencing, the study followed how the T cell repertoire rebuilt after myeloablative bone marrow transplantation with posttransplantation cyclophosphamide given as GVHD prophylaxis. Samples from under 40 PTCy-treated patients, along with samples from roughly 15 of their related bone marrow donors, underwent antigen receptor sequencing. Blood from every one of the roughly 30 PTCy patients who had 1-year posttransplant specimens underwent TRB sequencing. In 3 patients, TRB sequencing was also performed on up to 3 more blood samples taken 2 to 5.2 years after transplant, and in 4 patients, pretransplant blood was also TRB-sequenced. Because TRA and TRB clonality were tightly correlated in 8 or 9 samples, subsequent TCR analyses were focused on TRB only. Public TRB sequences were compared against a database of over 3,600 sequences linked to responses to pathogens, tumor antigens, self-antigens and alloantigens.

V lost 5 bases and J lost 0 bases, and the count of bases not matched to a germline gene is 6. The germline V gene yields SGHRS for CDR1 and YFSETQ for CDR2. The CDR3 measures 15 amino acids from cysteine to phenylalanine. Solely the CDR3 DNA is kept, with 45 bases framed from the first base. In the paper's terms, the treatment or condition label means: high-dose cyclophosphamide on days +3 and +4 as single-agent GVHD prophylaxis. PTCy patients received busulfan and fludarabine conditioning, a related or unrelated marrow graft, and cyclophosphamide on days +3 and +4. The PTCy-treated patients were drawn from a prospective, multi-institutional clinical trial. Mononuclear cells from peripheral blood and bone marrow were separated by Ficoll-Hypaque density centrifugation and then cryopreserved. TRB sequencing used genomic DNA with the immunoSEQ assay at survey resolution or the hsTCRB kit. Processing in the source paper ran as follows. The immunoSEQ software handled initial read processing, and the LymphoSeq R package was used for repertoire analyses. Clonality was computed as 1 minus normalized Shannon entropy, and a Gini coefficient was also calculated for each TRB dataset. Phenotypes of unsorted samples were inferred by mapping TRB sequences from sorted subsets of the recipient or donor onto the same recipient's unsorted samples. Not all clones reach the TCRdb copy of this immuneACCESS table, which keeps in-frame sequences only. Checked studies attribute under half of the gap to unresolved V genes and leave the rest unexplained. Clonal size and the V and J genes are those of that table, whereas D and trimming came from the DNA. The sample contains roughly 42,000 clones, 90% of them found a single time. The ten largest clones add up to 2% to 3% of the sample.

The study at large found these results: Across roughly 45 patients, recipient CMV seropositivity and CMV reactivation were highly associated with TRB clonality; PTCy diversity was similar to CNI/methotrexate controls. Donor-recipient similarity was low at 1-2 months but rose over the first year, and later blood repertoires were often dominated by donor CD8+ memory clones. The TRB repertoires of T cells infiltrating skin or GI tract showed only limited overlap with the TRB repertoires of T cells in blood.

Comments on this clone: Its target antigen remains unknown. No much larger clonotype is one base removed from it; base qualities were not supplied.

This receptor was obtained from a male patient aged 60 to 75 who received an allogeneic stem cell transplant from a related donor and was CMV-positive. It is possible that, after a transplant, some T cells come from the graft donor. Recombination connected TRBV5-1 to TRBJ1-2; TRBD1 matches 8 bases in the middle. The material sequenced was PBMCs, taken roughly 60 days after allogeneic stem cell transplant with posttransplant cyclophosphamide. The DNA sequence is TGCGCCAGCAGTTACAAGACAGGGGCTAACTATGGCTACACCTTC. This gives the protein CASSYKTGANYGYTF.